Below are 29 T cell receptor beta chains sequenced from a single sample in a study of shared clonotypes between healthy human individuals. Sequenced by immunoSEQ multiplex PCR; TCRdb stores in-frame clones only, minus some. The repertoire has 1.4 million to 1.5 million clones, around 97% of them found once; the top ten carry about 1%. Material: naive CD4+ T cells sorted from blood. The subset is: CD45RA+ positively selected. These receptors all come from a man younger than 40 in good health.

The chain couples TRBV6-1 to TRBJ2-3, with D uncertain. The V end lost 11 bases, the J end lost 2 bases, and 14 bases lay between the germline ends. From germline, CDR1 is MNHNS and CDR2 SASEGT. The CDR3 is 13 residues long. CDR3 protein: CAYSSPNTDTQYF. The CDR3 DNA is TGTGCCTACTCCTCTCCTAACACAGATACGCAGTATTTT.

This chain connects TRBV7-2 to TRBJ2-5, with 11 bases lining up with TRBD2. With 3 bases clipped from V and 2 bases from J, the junction kept 2 bases outside the gene matches. The CDR3 has 15 amino acids. CDR1 and CDR2 (germline): SGHTA, FQGNSA. The CDR3 coding sequence is TGTGCCAGCAGCTTGGCTAGCGGGAGGCAAGAGACCCAGTACTTC. Its translation: CASSLASGRQETQYF.

V is TRBV6-5 and J is TRBJ1-4; no reliable D call. Trimming stripped 3 bases from V and 6 bases from J, with 14 bases between. The CDR3 loop spans 15 amino acids. Germline CDR1 reads MNHEY; CDR2 reads SVGAGI. Here the CDR3 DNA reads TGTGCCAGCAGTTATGTCCGACGAGAGGATGAAAAACTGTTTTTT. Translation: CASSYVRREDEKLFF.

CDR3 amino acids: CASSFPLSSYNEQFF. CDR3 in DNA: TGTGCCAGCAGCTTCCCACTTAGCTCCTACAATGAGCAGTTCTTC. The genes are TRBV7-2 and TRBJ2-1; no clear D gene. The CDR3 length is 15 residues. Germline CDR1 SGHTA, CDR2 FQGNSA. Trimming cost V 3 bases and J 0 bases, with 9 bases left between them.

J is TRBJ1-4 and V is TRBV27; possibly TRBD1 for D (6 bases). CDR3 length equals 15 residues. Trimming left V 6 bases short and J 3 bases short, with 14 bases between. CDR1 MNHEY and CDR2 SMNVEV come from the germline V gene (reference sequence). The CDR3 sequence is CASRLARQANEKLFF. The CDR3 DNA follows: TGTGCCAGCAGACTCGCCAGACAGGCTAATGAAAAACTGTTTTTT.

J is TRBJ2-1 and V is TRBV5-1; 10 nucleotides agree with TRBD2. The V and J ends lost 1 base and 10 bases, in that order; junction bases with no gene match: 8. Germline CDR1 SGHRS, CDR2 YFSETQ. The CDR3 contains 15 residues. CDR3 protein: CASSLRLAGEGEQFF. In nucleotides, the CDR3 is TGCGCCAGCAGCTTGAGGCTAGCGGGAGAAGGGGAGCAGTTCTTC.

The chain carries TRBV7-3 and TRBJ1-1, with D possibly matching TRBD1 (6 bases). The CDR3 has 15 amino acids. The ends were cut back, 0 bases at V and 2 bases at J, with 10 bases in the middle. Per germline, CDR1 SGHTA and CDR2 FQGTGA. CDR3: CASSLTGAENTEAFF. The DNA for the CDR3 is TGTGCCAGCAGCTTAACGGGGGCAGAAAACACTGAAGCTTTCTTT.

This chain joins TRBV4-1 and TRBJ1-2, with 7 bases aligning to TRBD1. Losses at the gene ends were 3 bases for V and 8 bases for J; bases not matched to a gene: 21. Germline V gene sequence: CDR1 MGHRA, CDR2 YSYEKL. The CDR3 loop spans 18 amino acids. The CDR3 is CASSQPREWGQLKWGYTF. For the CDR3, the DNA is TGCGCCAGCAGCCAGCCCCGAGAGTGGGGACAGTTAAAGTGGGGCTACACCTTC.

The rearrangement uses TRBV19 and TRBJ2-1; weak D call: TRBD2 (5 bases). The ends were cut back, 5 bases at V and 5 bases at J, with 16 bases in the middle. The V gene's germline CDR1 is LNHDA and CDR2 SQIVND (reference sequence). This CDR3 region has 15 residues. The chain's CDR3 is CASSRARVGDNEQFF. DNA for the CDR3: TGTGCCAGTAGTCGGGCGAGGGTCGGAGACAATGAGCAGTTCTTC.

The chain combines TRBV7-9 with TRBJ2-7; D perhaps matches TRBD1 (5 bases). Looked up from germline, CDR1 is SEHNR and CDR2 is FQNEAQ (reference sequence). V gave up 3 bases and J gave up 0 bases, with 12 bases separating them. CDR3 length: 15 residues. This chain's CDR3 is CASSFPVDSSYEQYF. The CDR3 bases are TGTGCCAGCAGCTTTCCGGTCGACAGCTCCTACGAGCAGTACTTC.

The V call is TRBV5-6, the J call TRBJ2-7; possible D gene TRBD1, 5 bases. The germline V and J ends were trimmed by 1 base and 2 bases, with 13 bases remaining between them. The V gene's germline CDR1 is SGHDT and CDR2 YYEEEE. The CDR3 runs to 15 residues. In DNA, the CDR3 is TGTGCCAGCAGCTTGAGCCCAGGGTACACCTACGAGCAGTACTTC. Encoded protein: CASSLSPGYTYEQYF.

The genes are TRBV7-9 and TRBJ2-3, with TRBD2 matching over 14 bases. V lost 1 base to trimming and J lost 6 bases; unmatched junction nucleotides: 6. CDR1 is SEHNR and CDR2 is FQNEAQ in the germline V gene (reference sequence). This CDR3 is built from 17 residues. This CDR3 is CASSLGTSGRKGDTQYF. The DNA for the CDR3 is TGTGCCAGCAGCTTAGGGACTAGCGGGAGGAAGGGGGATACGCAGTATTTT.

The chain combines TRBV5-4 with TRBJ1-1, with D hard to call. CDR1 is SGHNT and CDR2 is YYREEE in the germline V gene (reference sequence). The ends were cut back, 1 base at V and 4 bases at J, with 8 bases in the middle. The CDR3 loop spans 13 amino acids. CDR3 sequence: CASSLREGTEAFF. The CDR3 DNA sequence: TGTGCCAGCAGCTTGAGGGAAGGCACTGAAGCTTTCTTT.

The chain uses TRBV15 and TRBJ1-1; the D is unclear. Germline CDR1 LNHNV, CDR2 YYDKDF (reference sequence). The CDR3 runs 16 residues. Between the trimmed V and J ends, which lost 0 bases and 1 base, there was a span of 12 bases. The CDR3 protein is CATSRDPHAGNTEAFF. The CDR3 DNA reads as TGTGCCACCAGCAGAGACCCACATGCAGGGAACACTGAAGCTTTCTTT.

The chain combines TRBV11-3 with TRBJ2-1; D unclear. Germline V gene sequence: CDR1 SGHNT, CDR2 YENEEA. Trimming removed 5 bases from V and 3 bases from J, with 11 bases in between. The CDR3 length is 14 residues. CDR3 residues: CASSPRDRYNEQFF. The CDR3 nucleotides read TGTGCCAGCAGCCCCAGAGACCGCTACAATGAGCAGTTCTTC.

The chain joins TRBV7-3 to TRBJ2-3; D possibly corresponds to TRBD2 (6 bases). The CDR3 is 14 residues long. The V and J ends lost 5 bases and 2 bases respectively, with 11 bases between them. The germline V gene encodes CDR1 SGHTA and CDR2 FQGTGA. The CDR3 loop reads CASSRRGNTDTQYF. The CDR3 DNA sequence: TGTGCCAGCAGCCGGAGGGGAAACACAGATACGCAGTATTTT.

The chain uses TRBV5-6 and TRBJ1-5, with no clear D. The V end was cut by 1 base, the J end by 2 bases, with 10 bases between. CDR3 length: 15 residues. In germline, CDR1 is SGHDT, CDR2 YYEEEE. CDR3 DNA: TGTGCCAGCAGCTTGTCGGGTAGTGGCAATCAGCCCCAGCATTTT. Its protein product is CASSLSGSGNQPQHF.

The gene calls are TRBV7-2 and TRBJ2-7, with 8 bases identical to TRBD2. V dropped 1 base and J dropped 3; count of bases not matched to a gene: 2. The CDR3 has 14 amino acids. Germline V CDR1 and CDR2: SGHTA, FQGNSA. CDR3 bases: TGTGCCAGCAGCTTAGAACTAGCGGACTACGAGCAGTACTTC. Protein sequence: CASSLELADYEQYF.

This chain uses TRBV6-5 with TRBJ1-5, with D tentatively TRBD1 (5 bases). CDR1 and CDR2 (germline): MNHEY, SVGAGI. The V gene lost 6 bases and the J gene lost 2 bases, with 14 bases spanning the gap. The CDR3 runs to 15 residues. CDR3 residues: CASSRRGGGNQPQHF. The CDR3 nucleotides read TGTGCCAGCAGCCGTCGGGGGGGAGGCAATCAGCCCCAGCATTTT.

The CDR3 region has the DNA TGCGCCAGCAGCCAAGGAGAACTCCTAGGGAACTATTTCAATGAGCAGTTCTTC. Translating gives CASSQGELLGNYFNEQFF. The V and J genes are TRBV4-1 and TRBJ2-1; D call uncertain. CDR1 is MGHRA and CDR2 is YSYEKL in the germline V gene. This CDR3 comprises 18 residues. With 1 base removed from V and 6 bases from J, the gap between germline ends came to 22 bases.

The V call is TRBV21-1, the J call TRBJ2-7; TRBD1, the D gene given by the table, was not confirmed from the DNA. TRBV21-1 is described as a pseudogene. The CDR3 has 16 amino acids. CDR3 sequence reads: CASSPPGELDPYEQYF. Written as DNA, the CDR3 is TGTGCCAGCAGCCCCCCAGGGGAACTGGATCCCTACGAGCAGTACTTC.

The J gene is TRBJ2-5, the V gene TRBV28; D uncertain. Trimming left V 1 base short and J 2 bases short, with 11 bases between. The CDR3 consists of 15 residues. Germline values: CDR1 MDHEN, CDR2 SYDVKM. CDR3 residues: CASSLSWGGQETQYF. DNA of the CDR3: TGTGCCAGCAGTTTATCGTGGGGTGGGCAAGAGACCCAGTACTTC.

This clone was recorded only once. The gene calls are TRBV5-1 and TRBJ1-1; TRBD1 aligns across 9 bases. This CDR3 comprises 14 residues. The V segment lost 4 bases and the J segment 4 bases; nucleotides outside the gene matches: 5. Germline V gives CDR1 SGHRS, CDR2 YFSETQ. For the CDR3, the DNA is TGCGCCAGCAGCCTACAGACAGGGGGCACTGAAGCTTTCTTT. It translates to CASSLQTGGTEAFF.

Only one count was recorded for this clone. An end of the junction differs from the germline gene, which may be a read error. The chain combines TRBV7-7 with TRBJ2-7; D is perhaps TRBD2 (5 bases). Germline V gene sequence: CDR1 SSHAT, CDR2 FNYEAQ (reference sequence). This CDR3 comprises 13 residues. CDR3 loop: CASSLGTLGEQYF. CDR3 nucleotides: TGTGCTAGCAGCTTAGGCACACTAGGGGAGCAGTACTTC.

This chain uses TRBV5-4 with TRBJ2-7; TRBD2 matches 11 bases. The germline gives CDR1 SGHNT, CDR2 YYREEE (reference sequence). The CDR3 spans 14 residues. The J segment lost 4 bases and the V segment lost 4 bases, leaving 4 bases of the junction unmatched. The CDR3 coding sequence is TGTGCCAGCAGCACCACTAGCGGGAGTTACGAGCAGTACTTC. Amino acid sequence: CASSTTSGSYEQYF.

The V gene is TRBV5-1, the J gene TRBJ2-7; 8 positions agree with TRBD1. CDR1 SGHRS and CDR2 YFSETQ come from the germline V gene. J was trimmed by 4 bases and V by 3 bases; bases with no gene match: 9. CDR3 size: 15 residues. CDR3 region: CASSSGQEVRYEQYF. In DNA form, the CDR3 reads TGCGCCAGCAGCTCGGGACAGGAGGTTCGTTACGAGCAGTACTTC.

The J gene is TRBJ1-2, the V gene TRBV19, with 9 positions matching TRBD1. The CDR3 has 17 residues. The germline V gene encodes CDR1 LNHDA and CDR2 SQIVND (reference sequence). The V and J ends lost 5 bases and 4 bases, in that order; junction bases with no gene match: 14. The DNA for the CDR3 is TGTGCCAGTAGTGTAAAACCGGGACAGGGAATACCCTATGGCTACACCTTC. Translated, it gives CASSVKPGQGIPYGYTF.

This chain connects TRBV10-3 to TRBJ2-7; D unresolved. Looked up from germline, CDR1 is ENHRY and CDR2 is SYGVKD. V was clipped by 0 bases and J by 3 bases, with 12 bases between them. The CDR3 contains 15 residues. CDR3 region: CAISESRTESYEQYF. In nucleotides, the CDR3 is TGTGCCATCAGTGAGTCCCGGACGGAAAGCTACGAGCAGTACTTC.

In the case of this clone: The same CDR3 is also encoded by other DNA sequences in this sample. V and J are TRBV29-1 and TRBJ2-7; D is uncertain. Trimming took off 3 bases at V and 2 bases at J, with 8 bases between the two ends. The CDR3 length is 12 residues. Germline loops: CDR1 SQVTM, CDR2 ANQGSEA. The CDR3 loop reads CSVDGGAYEQYF. DNA of the CDR3: TGCAGCGTTGACGGTGGGGCCTACGAGCAGTACTTC.